This TCR beta chain was identified in a study of regulatory T cells in long-lasting Graves disease. Study context: More than 5 years of antithyroid drugs with positive TSH receptor antibodies defined persistent Graves' disease.

The authors built TCR beta libraries using iRepertoire HTBI primers and Arm-PCR of CDR3 regions. Each CDR3 protein gets one entry after TCRdb re-called the multiplex PCR reads with MiXCR. Found here are 700,000 or so distinct CDR3 sequences, around 30% of them singletons; the top ten hold under 55%. This clonotype was seen only a few times. Its antigen is unidentified. Study-wide points: Because few samples were included, accuracy may have been lower. Persistent disease samples used TRBV28, TRBJ1-2 and TRBJ2-5 preferentially.

The sample's time point: persistent/refractory GD, antithyroid drugs over 5 years with positive TRAb. Extracted PBMC RNA gave rise to the TCR library. V shed 0 bases and J shed 4 bases, with 17 bases lying between them. Germline V gives CDR1 SGDLS, CDR2 YYNGEE. There are 18 residues in the CDR3. The sequence derives from a female donor with Graves disease. This chain uses TRBV9 with TRBJ2-6, with D perhaps TRBD2 (7 bases). The sample here was peripheral blood mononuclear cells (PBMCs), taken when the disease was refractory, from a patient treated with antithyroid drugs. The CDR3 spells CASSVGGRGAWGANVLTF. CDR3 in DNA: TGTGCCAGCAGCGTAGGAGGTCGGGGGGCGTGGGGGGCCAACGTCCTGACTTTC.